Presented here are 12 T cell receptor beta chains from one specimen sequenced in a study of shared clonotypes between healthy human individuals. Measured with immunoSEQ multiplex PCR; TCRdb has only the in-frame clones, and not every one. The sample carries around 2.5 million clones, more than 85% recorded once. Sequenced sample: naive CD4+ T cells from PBMCs. Subset of the sample: CD45RA+ positively selected. These receptor sequences come from a young man in good health. Some clones in this sample may be carry-over from other donors' samples.

Regarding this clone: Other nucleotide sequences from this sample produce the same CDR3. The chain joins TRBV28 to TRBJ1-1; D unresolved. Germline values: CDR1 MDHEN, CDR2 SYDVKM. Deletions cut 1 base from V and 8 bases from J, with 8 bases between. The CDR3 runs 12 residues. The CDR3 region is CASSLLQVEAFF. CDR3 nucleotide sequence: TGTGCCAGCAGTTTATTGCAGGTCGAAGCTTTCTTT.

The chain carries TRBV5-1 and TRBJ2-3; TRBD2 matches 7 bases. The germline CDR1 and CDR2 sequences are SGHRS and YFSETQ. The CDR3 sequence is 15 residues long. Trimming at V came to 4 bases and at J to 0 bases, leaving 5 bases not matched to a gene. The CDR3 DNA is TGCGCCAGCAGCCCGGGACTATTTAGCACAGATACGCAGTATTTT. It is translated as CASSPGLFSTDTQYF.

The chain combines TRBV19 with TRBJ2-7; D gene uncertain. There are 13 residues in the CDR3. Trimming left V 9 bases short and J 2 bases short, with 14 bases between. The germline V gene has CDR1 LNHDA and CDR2 SQIVND (reference sequence). The CDR3 region is CASLLATTYEQYF. CDR3 DNA sequence: TGTGCCAGCCTCCTGGCGACGACCTACGAGCAGTACTTC.

The rearrangement links TRBV4-1 to TRBJ2-5; TRBD2 agrees at 10 bases. The J segment lost 1 base and the V segment lost 0 bases, leaving 8 bases of the junction unmatched. The CDR3 is 18 amino acids. Germline lookup yields CDR1 MGHRA and CDR2 YSYEKL. The DNA for the CDR3 is TGCGCCAGCAGCCAAGACCAACCAGCGGGAGGGGTCCAAGAGACCCAGTACTTC. Protein sequence: CASSQDQPAGGVQETQYF.

Comments on this clone: Other DNA sequences in the same sample also yield this CDR3. The V call is TRBV28, the J call TRBJ2-3; D remains ambiguous. The CDR3 totals 14 residues. CDR1 MDHEN and CDR2 SYDVKM come from the germline V gene. V was trimmed by 2 bases and J by 0 bases, leaving 6 bases between them. The CDR3 is CASSLGPSTDTQYF. In nucleotides, the CDR3 is TGTGCCAGCAGTTTAGGCCCTAGCACAGATACGCAGTATTTT.

This clone was counted once. The V gene is TRBV13, the J gene TRBJ1-5, with D perhaps TRBD1 (5 bases). V lost 0 bases and J lost 10, with 7 bases in between. This CDR3 has 12 amino acids. Germline loops: CDR1 PRHDT, CDR2 FYEKMQ (reference sequence). The CDR3 sequence is CASSLGGAPQHF. In nucleotides, the CDR3 is TGTGCCAGCAGCTTAGGAGGGGCCCCCCAGCATTTT.

Points on this clone: Other DNA sequences of this sample code for an identical CDR3. The DNA for the CDR3 is TGTGCCAGCAGCTTAGTTTCCGGCCGTAGCAATCAGCCCCAGCATTTT. It yields the protein CASSLVSGRSNQPQHF. This chain uses TRBV7-2 with TRBJ1-5; no reliable D call. CDR1 and CDR2 (germline): SGHTA, FQGNSA. Deletions cut 1 base from V and 0 bases from J, with 10 bases between. The CDR3 runs 16 residues.

The rearrangement joins TRBV5-1 to TRBJ2-5; maybe TRBD2 (6 bases). CDR3 length: 15 residues. The V gene lost 2 bases and the J gene lost 2 bases, with 13 bases spanning the gap. CDR1 and CDR2 from the germline V gene are SGHRS and YFSETQ. The CDR3: CASSFLSSEQETQYF. The DNA for the CDR3 is TGCGCCAGCAGCTTTCTCTCTAGCGAGCAAGAGACCCAGTACTTC.

This clone appeared once. The chain employs TRBV6-5 and TRBJ1-2, with 7 bases that match TRBD1. In germline, CDR1 is MNHEY, CDR2 SVGAGI. This CDR3 has 14 amino acids. With V trimmed by 5 bases and J by 7 bases, 10 bases remained unmatched. This CDR3 is CASSHTTGESGYTF. In DNA form, the CDR3 reads TGTGCCAGCAGTCACACAACAGGGGAGAGTGGCTACACCTTC.

The genes are TRBV28 and TRBJ1-3; D is undetermined. V lost 4 bases, J lost 3 bases, and 16 bases lay in between. This CDR3 is built from 16 residues. The V gene's germline CDR1 is MDHEN and CDR2 SYDVKM. DNA for the CDR3: TGTGCCAGCAGTTCCCTCCCCGGACTTAGTGGAAACACCATATATTTT. This sequence encodes CASSSLPGLSGNTIYF.

The gene calls are TRBV7-3 and TRBJ2-5; 11 bases agree with TRBD1. Germline CDR1 reads SGHTA; CDR2 reads FQGTGA. V was pared by 3 bases and J by 1 base, with 1 base of the junction left unmatched. The CDR3 consists of 15 residues. The CDR3 bases are TGTGCCAGCAGCTTGGGACAGGGGGTCCAAGAGACCCAGTACTTC. Protein: CASSLGQGVQETQYF. Supplemented by reference TRBV7-3 and TRBJ2-5, the full variable domain reads GAGVSQTPSNKVTEKGKYVELRCDPISGHTALYWYRQSLGQGPEFLIYFQGTGAADDSGLPNDRFFAVRPEGSVSTLKIQRTERGDSAVYLCASSLGQGVQETQYFGPGTRLLVL.

This clone was recorded only once. The rearrangement uses TRBV5-1 and TRBJ1-2; 7 bases are shared with TRBD1. The CDR3 is 13 residues long. Trimming at V came to 0 bases and at J to 7 bases, leaving 3 bases not matched to a gene. Germline CDR1 SGHRS, CDR2 YFSETQ. In DNA form, the CDR3 reads TGCGCCAGCAGCTTGGCGGGGACAGTTGGCTACACCTTC. Encoded protein: CASSLAGTVGYTF.